One sample yielded the 23 T cell receptor beta chains listed below, sequenced in a study of T cell clonality in common variable immunodeficiency. Findings and limits, study-wide: Common variable immunodeficiency TCR beta sequences reportedly had fewer deletions and N-nucleotide insertions.

Their specific antigens are unknown. This table comes from immunoSEQ multiplex PCR, and its TCRdb copy is limited to in-frame clones, with some not included. In total the sample includes roughly 32,000 clones, none of them seen once. What was sequenced was peripheral blood mononuclear cells. The receptors stem from a human donor with common variable immunodeficiency.

Details on this clone: From the germline J gene comes the end of the CDR3, since the read stops 3 residues before it. V and J are TRBV19 and TRBJ2-3; a possible D gene is TRBD2 (6 bases). Germline assignment: CDR1 LNHDA and CDR2 SQIVND (reference sequence). V dropped 5 bases and J dropped 0 bases, with 12 bases sitting between them. This CDR3 spans 15 amino acids. The CDR3 spells CASSLGLASTDTQYF. Incomplete CDR3 DNA: TGTGCCAGTAGTTTGGGGCTAGCGAGCACAGATACG.

This clone has more than one count but fewer than ten. From the germline J gene comes the end of the CDR3, since the read stops 3 residues before it. The chain uses TRBV19 and TRBJ2-2; D perhaps matches TRBD1 (5 bases). The V end lost 3 bases, the J end lost 7 bases, and 12 bases lay between the germline ends. The CDR3 spans 14 residues. CDR1 LNHDA and CDR2 SQIVND come from the germline V gene (reference sequence). CDR3 in amino acids: CASSMEPGHGELFF. The CDR3 DNA, read in part, is TGTGCCAGTAGTATGGAGCCAGGGCACGGGGAG.

This clone has ten or more counts. CDR3 sequence: CASTVQRNTEAFF. The DNA read from the CDR3 is TGTGCCAGCACCGTACAGAGGAACACTGAA. J is TRBJ1-1 and V is TRBV12-3 or TRBV12-4; D uncertain. The read ends 3 residues before the CDR3 terminus; that terminus is restored from the germline J gene. V gave up 7 bases and J gave up 1 base, with 10 bases separating them. The CDR3 runs to 13 residues.

This clone was counted at least ten times. Read data end 3 residues before the CDR3 end; the end is taken from the germline J gene. The chain employs TRBV29-1 and TRBJ2-5, with D unclear. There are 12 residues in the CDR3. With 4 bases removed from V and 2 bases from J, the gap between germline ends came to 8 bases. From germline, CDR1 is SQVTM and CDR2 ANQGSEA. The CDR3 spells CSVVGLQETQYF. The part of the CDR3 DNA that was read is TGCAGCGTTGTAGGGTTACAAGAGACC.

Comments on this clone: The read terminates 3 residues ahead of where the CDR3 ends, so the germline J gene completes it. The V gene is TRBV19, the J gene TRBJ1-1; TRBD1 might be the D (5 bases). This CDR3 comprises 13 residues. Germline V gene sequence: CDR1 LNHDA, CDR2 SQIVND (reference sequence). Trimming removed 5 bases from V and 5 bases from J, with 12 bases in between. The CDR3 DNA, read in part, is TGTGCCAGTAGTCCTCGAGGGGAGACTGAA. It yields the protein CASSPRGETE. The whole CDR3 sequence is CASSPRGETEAFF.

This clone came up many times. The read is 3 residues too short to cover the CDR3 end, so that end is filled in from the germline J gene. This rearrangement joins TRBV19 to TRBJ2-5; 9 nucleotides line up with TRBD2. CDR1 is LNHDA and CDR2 is SQIVND in the germline V gene (reference sequence). Trimming at V came to 3 bases and at J to 5 bases, leaving 7 bases not matched to a gene. The length of the CDR3 is 15 residues. CDR3 DNA, as far as it was read: TGTGCCAGTAGTATGATAGCGGGAGTGAGGGAGACC. Amino acids: CASSMIAGVRET. The CDR3 in its entirety is CASSMIAGVRETQYF.

About this clone itself: The read ends 3 residues shy of where the CDR3 ends; the end is completed using the germline J gene. The V gene is TRBV19, the J gene TRBJ1-1; D is ambiguous. V lost 5 bases and J lost 0, with 10 bases in between. The CDR3 consists of 14 residues. The germline gives CDR1 LNHDA, CDR2 SQIVND (reference sequence). The CDR3 protein is CASSGARVNTEAFF. CDR3 DNA, as far as it was read: TGTGCCAGTAGTGGCGCGAGGGTGAACACTGAA.

Notes on this clone: The DNA ends 3 residues before the CDR3 does, and the rest of the CDR3 is filled in from the germline J gene. This chain uses TRBV2 with TRBJ2-5; a possible D gene is TRBD1 (6 bases). The CDR3 spans 13 residues. The germline V gene has CDR1 SNHLY and CDR2 FYNNEI. Trimming left V 3 bases short and J 4 bases short, with 9 bases between. The sequenced CDR3 bases are TGTGCCAGCAGTGACAGGGGTAGAGAGACC. Its protein is CASSDRGRET. The whole CDR3 reads CASSDRGRETQYF. Looking up the rest from reference TRBV2 and TRBJ2-5 gives the full variable domain: EPEVTQTPSHQVTQMGQEVILRCVPISNHLYFYWYRQILGQKVEFLVSFYNNEISEKSEIFDDQFSVERPDGSNFTLKIRSTKLEDSAMYFCASSDRGRETQYFGPGTRLLVL.

This clone has a count of ten or more. The read halts 3 residues ahead of the CDR3 end, with the missing end drawn from the germline J gene. The chain links TRBV12-3 or TRBV12-4 to TRBJ2-5; 12 nucleotides line up with TRBD2. The CDR3 is made up of 14 amino acids. With V trimmed by 7 bases and J by 4 bases, 4 bases remained unmatched. The sequenced CDR3 bases are TGTGCCAGCACCCGGACTAGCGGGATAGAGACC. Translating it yields CASTRTSGIET. Given in full, the CDR3 is CASTRTSGIETQYF.

This clone was counted only a few times. The read stops 3 residues short of the end of the CDR3; the missing end is completed from the germline J gene. This chain joins TRBV5-1 and TRBJ2-5, with 12 bases fitting TRBD2. Germline V gene data show CDR1 as SGHRS and CDR2 as YFSETQ. The CDR3 is made up of 16 amino acids. After removal of 5 bases from V and 5 bases from J, the junction contained 10 bases not matched to a gene. The sequenced part of the CDR3 DNA is TGCGCCAGCAGACTAACGGGACTAGCGGGCGCTGAGACC. This sequence encodes CASRLTGLAGAET. The whole CDR3 region reads CASRLTGLAGAETQYF.

Many counts were recorded for this clone. The read stops 3 residues short of the end of the CDR3; the missing end is completed from the germline J gene. The chain uses TRBV5-4 and TRBJ2-1, with D tentatively TRBD1 (5 bases). V lost 2 bases and J 8 bases, leaving 11 bases between the germline ends. The CDR3 spans 13 residues. Germline CDR1 SGHNT, CDR2 YYREEE (reference sequence). CDR3 DNA (partial): TGTGCCAGCAGCTTATCAGGGTACGATGAG. Translating gives CASSLSGYDE. The full-length CDR3 reads as CASSLSGYDEQFF.

This clone was seen more than once but under ten times. The CDR3 goes on 3 residues after the read ends, and that part is filled in from the germline J gene. This chain connects TRBV7-8 to TRBJ1-5; TRBD1 aligns across 8 bases. V was clipped by 5 bases and J by 7 bases; unmatched bases: 7. The CDR3 spans 14 residues. The germline V gene encodes CDR1 SGHVS and CDR2 FQNEAQ. The CDR3 DNA, read in part, is TGTGCCAGCAGCCTAGACAGGGGCTGGCAGCCC. Residues: CASSLDRGWQP. In full, the CDR3 is CASSLDRGWQPQHF.

The table lists this clone with a few counts. Coverage ceases 3 residues before the CDR3 finishes, and the germline J gene fills in the end. This chain joins TRBV7-2 and TRBJ2-7; TRBD2 matches 10 bases. Trimming took 6 bases from V and 6 from J; bases not matched to a gene: 8. Germline V lookup: CDR1 SGHTA, CDR2 FQGNSA. The CDR3 is 14 amino acids. The DNA read from the CDR3 is TGTGCCAGCAGTCCACAGGGGACTAGCGTCGAG. Its translation is CASSPQGTSVE. The CDR3 in full is CASSPQGTSVEQYF.

This clone was picked up many times. The CDR3 is cut off 3 residues early in the read; its end comes from the germline J gene. The chain is built from TRBV28 and TRBJ1-1; TRBD1 matches 11 bases. The trim removed 2 bases at V and 5 bases at J, leaving 4 bases unmatched. In germline, CDR1 is MDHEN, CDR2 SYDVKM. The CDR3 is 15 residues long. The covered CDR3 bases are TGTGCCAGCAGTTTAGGGACAGGGGGGGGGACTGAA. Its protein is CASSLGTGGGTE. From start to end, the CDR3 is CASSLGTGGGTEAFF.

In this sample, this clone turned up many times. The read ends 3 residues before the CDR3 terminus; that terminus is restored from the germline J gene. The V call is TRBV5-1, the J call TRBJ2-1, with 9 bases aligning to TRBD2. Germline loops: CDR1 SGHRS, CDR2 YFSETQ. The CDR3 extends over 16 amino acids. The V gene end was trimmed by 2 bases and the J gene end by 4 bases; junction bases not matched to a gene: 7. Incomplete CDR3 DNA: TGCGCCAGCAGCTTAGGCGGGAGGGCGAGTTACAATGAG. Translation: CASSLGGRASYNE. The whole CDR3 region reads CASSLGGRASYNEQFF.

Ten or more counts support this clone. The CDR3 end falls 3 residues outside the read, so it is completed with the germline J gene. V gene TRBV18 combines with J gene TRBJ2-7; possible D gene TRBD1, 5 bases. This CDR3 is built from 12 residues. V was trimmed by 5 bases and J by 4 bases, leaving 9 bases between them. Germline lookup yields CDR1 KGHSH and CDR2 LQKENI. The sequenced part of the CDR3 DNA is TGTGCCAGCTCAGCAGGGTCATACGAG. The encoded protein is CASSAGSYE. The whole CDR3 region reads CASSAGSYEQYF.

About this clone itself: Sequencing ends 3 residues short of the CDR3 end; the germline J gene provides the rest. The chain couples TRBV25-1 to TRBJ1-1; no reliable D call. Germline CDR1 is MGHDK and CDR2 is SYGVNS. V was clipped by 4 bases and J by 1 base, with 7 bases between them. The CDR3 extends over 13 amino acids. The CDR3 sequence: CASSGYRNTEAFF. Incomplete CDR3 DNA: TGTGCCAGCAGTGGCTACAGGAACACTGAA.

This clone was picked up a small number of times. Possible read error: a much larger clone is one base away. Read sequence stops 3 residues before the CDR3 end, and the germline J gene provides the missing end. The rearrangement joins TRBV19 to TRBJ1-1, with TRBD1 matching over 10 bases. V lost 3 bases and J lost 5; bases outside the gene matches: 6. CDR1 and CDR2 from the germline V gene are LNHDA and SQIVND (reference sequence). The CDR3 has 15 residues. The CDR3 is CASSMTGGGRTEAFF. The DNA read from the CDR3 is TGTGCCAGTAGTATGACAGGGGGCGGTAGGACTGAA.

This clone was observed at least ten times. The read is 3 residues too short to cover the CDR3 end, so that end is filled in from the germline J gene. The chain employs TRBV10-1 and TRBJ1-1; D remains ambiguous. CDR3 length equals 13 residues. Germline CDR1 WNHNN, CDR2 SYGVQD (reference sequence). V lost 3 bases and J 4 bases, leaving 9 bases between the germline ends. The CDR3 reads CASSDQIGTEAFF. The DNA read from the CDR3 is TGCGCCAGCAGTGATCAAATCGGCACTGAA.

Incomplete CDR3 DNA: TGTGCCAGCAGCCCATTGGCCGAGACC. It specifies CASSPLAET. The CDR3 as a whole reads CASSPLAETQYF. V usage is TRBV7-2 and J usage is TRBJ2-5; D unresolved. The read comes to an end 3 residues before the CDR3 does, leaving the germline J gene to fill in the end. The CDR3 spans 12 residues. Germline loops: CDR1 SGHTA, CDR2 FQGNSA. V lost 5 bases and J lost 5, with 9 bases in between.

This clone was seen repeatedly, ten times or more. From the germline J gene comes the end of the CDR3, since the read stops 3 residues before it. The V and J genes are TRBV18 and TRBJ2-5, with a weak D call TRBD2 (6 bases). With 6 bases removed from V and 4 bases from J, the gap between germline ends came to 24 bases. This CDR3 spans 17 amino acids. Looked up from germline, CDR1 is KGHSH and CDR2 is LQKENI. The CDR3 protein is CASSALGLNIHPETQYF. The sequenced CDR3 bases are TGTGCCAGCTCGGCCCTAGGACTAAACATTCACCCAGAGACC.

This clone was counted many times. The read ends 3 residues early relative to the CDR3; the germline J gene fills the gap. The rearrangement uses TRBV29-1 and TRBJ2-7; 9 bases are a match to TRBD1. The CDR3 totals 13 residues. Trimming at V came to 1 base and at J to 3 bases, leaving 1 base not matched to a gene. CDR1 is SQVTM and CDR2 is ANQGSEA in the germline V gene. The sequenced CDR3 bases are TGCAGCGTTGAAGTGGGACAGGGCTACGAG. This sequence encodes CSVEVGQGYE. The entire CDR3 protein reads CSVEVGQGYEQYF.

On this clone itself: The read gets to within 3 residues of the CDR3 end, and the germline J gene fills in the rest. The chain employs TRBV6-1 and TRBJ2-5; D ambiguous. Trimming pared 3 bases from V and 5 bases from J, leaving 10 bases between. CDR3 length: 13 residues. From germline, CDR1 is MNHNS and CDR2 SASEGT. The CDR3 here is CASSDPGPETQYF. Partial CDR3 DNA: TGTGCCAGCAGTGACCCGGGTCCGGAGACC.